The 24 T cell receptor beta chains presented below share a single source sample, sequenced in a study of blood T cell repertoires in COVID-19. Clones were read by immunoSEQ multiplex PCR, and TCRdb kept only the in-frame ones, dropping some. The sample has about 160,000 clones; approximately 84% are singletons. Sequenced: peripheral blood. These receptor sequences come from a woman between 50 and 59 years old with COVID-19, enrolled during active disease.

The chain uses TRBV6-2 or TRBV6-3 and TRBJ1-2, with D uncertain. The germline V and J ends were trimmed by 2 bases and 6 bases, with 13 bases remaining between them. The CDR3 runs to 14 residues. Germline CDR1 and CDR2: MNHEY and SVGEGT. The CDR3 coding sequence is TGTGCCAGCAGTTACGCGCAGGTGCGGGATGGCTACACCTTC. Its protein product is CASSYAQVRDGYTF.

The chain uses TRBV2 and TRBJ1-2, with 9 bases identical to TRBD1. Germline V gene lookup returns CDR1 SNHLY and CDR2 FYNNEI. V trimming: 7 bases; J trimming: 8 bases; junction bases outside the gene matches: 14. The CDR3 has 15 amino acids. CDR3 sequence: CASMDQGTGMSGYTF. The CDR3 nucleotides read TGTGCCAGCATGGATCAGGGGACAGGGATGTCAGGCTACACCTTC.

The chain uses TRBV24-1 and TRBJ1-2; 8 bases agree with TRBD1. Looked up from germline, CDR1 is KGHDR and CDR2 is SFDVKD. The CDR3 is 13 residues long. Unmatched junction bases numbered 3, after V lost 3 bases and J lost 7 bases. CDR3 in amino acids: CATSDRTGSGYTF. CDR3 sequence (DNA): TGTGCCACCAGTGATAGGACAGGGTCTGGCTACACCTTC.

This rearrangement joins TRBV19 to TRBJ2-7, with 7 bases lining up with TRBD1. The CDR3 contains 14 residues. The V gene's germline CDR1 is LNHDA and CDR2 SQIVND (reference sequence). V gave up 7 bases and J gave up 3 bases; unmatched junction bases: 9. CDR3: CASNPTGWGYEQYF. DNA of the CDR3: TGTGCCAGTAACCCGACAGGGTGGGGCTACGAGCAGTACTTC.

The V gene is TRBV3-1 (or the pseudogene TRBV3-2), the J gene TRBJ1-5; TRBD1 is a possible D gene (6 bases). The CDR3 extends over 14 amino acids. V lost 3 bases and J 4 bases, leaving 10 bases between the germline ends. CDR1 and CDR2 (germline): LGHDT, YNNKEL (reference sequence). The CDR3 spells CASSQTGQNQPQHF. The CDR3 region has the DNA TGTGCCAGCAGCCAGACAGGACAGAATCAGCCCCAGCATTTT.

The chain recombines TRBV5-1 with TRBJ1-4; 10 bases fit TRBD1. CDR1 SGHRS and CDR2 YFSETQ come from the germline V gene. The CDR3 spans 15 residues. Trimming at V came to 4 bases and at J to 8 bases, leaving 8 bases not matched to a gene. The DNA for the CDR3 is TGCGCCAGCAGCCCCGGGACAGGGGATGGAGAAAAACTGTTTTTT. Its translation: CASSPGTGDGEKLFF.

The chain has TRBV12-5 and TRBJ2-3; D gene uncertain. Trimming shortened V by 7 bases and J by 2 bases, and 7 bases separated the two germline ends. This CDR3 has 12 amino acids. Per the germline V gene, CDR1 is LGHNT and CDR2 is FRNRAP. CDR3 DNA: TGTGCTAGTGTTCCCTTCACAGATACGCAGTATTTT. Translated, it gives CASVPFTDTQYF.

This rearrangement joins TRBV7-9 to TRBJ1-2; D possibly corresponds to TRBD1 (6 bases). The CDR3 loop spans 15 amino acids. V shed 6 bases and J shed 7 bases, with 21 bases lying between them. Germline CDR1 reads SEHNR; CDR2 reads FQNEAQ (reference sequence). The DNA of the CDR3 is TGTGCCAGCAGGGATAGCCGTATCGGACAGAGTGGCTACACCTTC. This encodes CASRDSRIGQSGYTF. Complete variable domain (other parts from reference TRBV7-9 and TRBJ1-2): DTGVSQNPRHKITKRGQNVTFRCDPISEHNRLYWYRQTLGQGPEFLTYFQNEAQLEKSRLLSDRFSAERPKGSFSTLEIQRTEQGDSAMYLCASRDSRIGQSGYTFGSGTRLTVV.

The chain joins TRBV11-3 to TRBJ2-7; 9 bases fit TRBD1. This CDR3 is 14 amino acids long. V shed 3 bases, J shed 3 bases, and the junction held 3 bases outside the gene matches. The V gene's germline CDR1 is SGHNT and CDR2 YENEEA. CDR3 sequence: CASSFGTGFYEQYF. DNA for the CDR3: TGTGCCAGCAGCTTTGGGACAGGGTTCTACGAGCAGTACTTC.

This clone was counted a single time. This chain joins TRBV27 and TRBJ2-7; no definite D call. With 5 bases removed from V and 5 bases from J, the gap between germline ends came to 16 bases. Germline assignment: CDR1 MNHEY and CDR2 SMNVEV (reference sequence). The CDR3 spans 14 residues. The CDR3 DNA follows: TGTGCCAGCAGTGCAGAGGTGAGGCTTCACGAGCAGTACTTC. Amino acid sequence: CASSAEVRLHEQYF.

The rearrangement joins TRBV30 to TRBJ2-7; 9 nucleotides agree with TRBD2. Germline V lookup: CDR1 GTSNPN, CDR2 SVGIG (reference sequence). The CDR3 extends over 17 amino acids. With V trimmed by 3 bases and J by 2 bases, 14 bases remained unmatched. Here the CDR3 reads CAWSQPPRLAATYEQYF. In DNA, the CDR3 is TGTGCCTGGAGCCAACCCCCGCGACTAGCGGCTACCTACGAGCAGTACTTC.

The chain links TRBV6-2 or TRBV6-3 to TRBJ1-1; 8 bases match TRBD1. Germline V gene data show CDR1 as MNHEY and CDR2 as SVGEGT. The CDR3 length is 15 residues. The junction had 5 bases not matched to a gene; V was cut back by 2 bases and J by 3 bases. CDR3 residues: CASSYRQGAYTEAFF. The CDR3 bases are TGTGCCAGCAGTTACCGGCAGGGGGCCTACACTGAAGCTTTCTTT.

CDR3: CASSDGQGVEEQFF. CDR3 DNA: TGTGCCAGCAGTGATGGACAGGGGGTCGAAGAGCAGTTCTTC. The V gene is TRBV2, the J gene TRBJ2-1; 10 bases agree with TRBD1. Germline-derived CDR1 and CDR2 are SNHLY and FYNNEI. V lost 3 bases and J lost 10; bases outside the gene matches: 6. CDR3 length: 14 residues.

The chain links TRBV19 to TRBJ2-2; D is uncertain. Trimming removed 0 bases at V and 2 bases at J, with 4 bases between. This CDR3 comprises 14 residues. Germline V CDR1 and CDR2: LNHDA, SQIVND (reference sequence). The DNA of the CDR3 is TGTGCCAGTAGTATAGACAGAAACACCGGGGAGCTGTTTTTT. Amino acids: CASSIDRNTGELFF.

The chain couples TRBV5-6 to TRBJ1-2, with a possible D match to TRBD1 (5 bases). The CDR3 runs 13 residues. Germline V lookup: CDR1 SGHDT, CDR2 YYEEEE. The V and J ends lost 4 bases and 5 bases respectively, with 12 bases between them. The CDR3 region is CASSIRDLYGYTF. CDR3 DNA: TGTGCCAGCAGCATCAGGGATCTGTATGGCTACACCTTC.

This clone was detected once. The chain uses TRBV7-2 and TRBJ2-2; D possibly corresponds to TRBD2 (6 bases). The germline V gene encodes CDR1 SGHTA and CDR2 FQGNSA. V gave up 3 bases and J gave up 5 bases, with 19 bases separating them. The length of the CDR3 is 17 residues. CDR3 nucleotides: TGTGCCAGCAGCTTGATGGAGGGGACCTTAAGAACCGGGGAGCTGTTTTTT. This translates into CASSLMEGTLRTGELFF.

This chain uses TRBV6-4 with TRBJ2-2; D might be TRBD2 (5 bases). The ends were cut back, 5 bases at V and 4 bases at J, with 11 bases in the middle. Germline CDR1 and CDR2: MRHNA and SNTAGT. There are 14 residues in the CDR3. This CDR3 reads CASSLDEGTGELFF. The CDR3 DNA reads TGTGCCAGCAGTTTGGACGAGGGCACCGGGGAGCTGTTTTTT.

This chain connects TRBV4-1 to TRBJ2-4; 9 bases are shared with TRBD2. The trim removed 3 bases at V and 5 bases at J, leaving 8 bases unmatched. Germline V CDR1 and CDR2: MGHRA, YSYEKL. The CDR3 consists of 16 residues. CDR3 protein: CASSHPQRGDQNIQYF. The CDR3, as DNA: TGCGCCAGCAGCCACCCCCAGCGGGGGGACCAAAACATTCAGTACTTC.

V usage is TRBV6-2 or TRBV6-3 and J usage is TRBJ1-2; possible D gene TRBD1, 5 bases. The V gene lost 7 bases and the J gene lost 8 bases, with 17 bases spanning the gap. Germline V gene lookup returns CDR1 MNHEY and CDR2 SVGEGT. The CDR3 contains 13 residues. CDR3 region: CASIPLSGLGYTF. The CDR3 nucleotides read TGTGCCAGCATCCCCCTTTCGGGACTAGGCTACACCTTC.

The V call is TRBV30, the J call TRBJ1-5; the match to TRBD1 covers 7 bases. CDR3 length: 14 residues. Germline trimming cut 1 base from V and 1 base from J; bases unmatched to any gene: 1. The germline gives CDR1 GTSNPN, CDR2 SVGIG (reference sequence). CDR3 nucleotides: TGTGCCTGGAGTGGAGGGGGCAGCAATCAGCCCCAGCATTTT. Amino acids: CAWSGGGSNQPQHF.

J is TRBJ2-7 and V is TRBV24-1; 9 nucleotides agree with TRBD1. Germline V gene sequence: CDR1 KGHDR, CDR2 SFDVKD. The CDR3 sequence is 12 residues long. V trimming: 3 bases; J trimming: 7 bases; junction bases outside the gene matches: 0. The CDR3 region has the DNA TGTGCCACCAGTGATGGGACAGGGGAGCAGTACTTC. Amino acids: CATSDGTGEQYF.

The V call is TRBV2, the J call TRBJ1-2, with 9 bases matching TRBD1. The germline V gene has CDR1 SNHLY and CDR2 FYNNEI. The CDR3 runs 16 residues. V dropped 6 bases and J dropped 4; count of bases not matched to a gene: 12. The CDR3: CASSRPKLTGGYGYTF. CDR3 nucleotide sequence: TGTGCCAGCAGCCGCCCAAAATTGACAGGGGGCTATGGCTACACCTTC.

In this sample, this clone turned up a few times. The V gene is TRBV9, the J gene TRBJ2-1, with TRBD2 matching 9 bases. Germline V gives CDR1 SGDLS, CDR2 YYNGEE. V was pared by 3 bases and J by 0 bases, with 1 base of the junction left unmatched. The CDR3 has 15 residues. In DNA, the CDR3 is TGTGCCAGCAGCGCGACTAGCGGCTCCTACAATGAGCAGTTCTTC. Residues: CASSATSGSYNEQFF.

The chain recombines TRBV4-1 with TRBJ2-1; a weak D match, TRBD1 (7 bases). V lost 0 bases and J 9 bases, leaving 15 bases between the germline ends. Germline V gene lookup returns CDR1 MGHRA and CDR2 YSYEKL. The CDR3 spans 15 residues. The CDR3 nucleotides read TGCGCCAGCAGCCAAGACAGGGGGGTTTTGGGTGAGCAGTTCTTC. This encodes CASSQDRGVLGEQFF.